The clone carrying this T cell receptor (beta chain) appeared a few times. What it binds is unknown. Unique molecular identifiers (one per individual cDNA molecule) were attached. TCRdb re-called the 5' RACE reads with MiXCR, one entry per CDR3 protein. The sample holds fewer than 85,000 distinct CDR3 sequences, roughly a sixth seen once. The data are from a study of early T cells in non-severe SARS-CoV-2 infection. Study details: Sequencing input comprised bulk RNA from unsorted whole blood; chain pairing was not available. Study observations and caveats: Matching results from VDJdb favored anti-spike CD8 responses, leaving private and CD4 specificities undetected.

The CDR3 has 11 residues. Germline CDR1 SQVTM, CDR2 ANQGSEA. This TCR came from an adult who was a healthcare worker with PCR-confirmed SARS-CoV-2 infection or an uninfected control (not recorded which). Input material: whole blood. The J gene is TRBJ1-1, the V gene TRBV29-1, with D tentatively TRBD1 (5 bases). The CDR3 region has the DNA TGCGCTGGGACCGAGGTACCTGAAGCTTTCTTT. Its translation: CAGTEVPEAFF.